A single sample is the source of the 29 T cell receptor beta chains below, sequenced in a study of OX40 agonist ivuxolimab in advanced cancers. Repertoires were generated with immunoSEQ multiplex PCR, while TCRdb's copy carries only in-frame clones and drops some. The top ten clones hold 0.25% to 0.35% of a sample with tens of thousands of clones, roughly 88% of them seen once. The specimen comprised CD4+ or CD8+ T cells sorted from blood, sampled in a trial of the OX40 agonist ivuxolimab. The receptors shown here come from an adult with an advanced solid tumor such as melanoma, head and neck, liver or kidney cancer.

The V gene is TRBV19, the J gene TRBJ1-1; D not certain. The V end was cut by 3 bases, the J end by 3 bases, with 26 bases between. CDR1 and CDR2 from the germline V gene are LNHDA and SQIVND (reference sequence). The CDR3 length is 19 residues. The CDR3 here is CASSIEPLTSGRVDTEAFF. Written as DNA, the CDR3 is TGTGCCAGTAGTATCGAACCCCTTACATCAGGACGTGTGGACACTGAAGCTTTCTTT.

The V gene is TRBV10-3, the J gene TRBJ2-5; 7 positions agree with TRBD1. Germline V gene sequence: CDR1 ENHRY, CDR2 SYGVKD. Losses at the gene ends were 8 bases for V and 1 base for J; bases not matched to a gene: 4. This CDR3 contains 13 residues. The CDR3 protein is CAIRDSPQETQYF. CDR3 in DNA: TGTGCCATCCGGGACAGCCCCCAAGAGACCCAGTACTTC.

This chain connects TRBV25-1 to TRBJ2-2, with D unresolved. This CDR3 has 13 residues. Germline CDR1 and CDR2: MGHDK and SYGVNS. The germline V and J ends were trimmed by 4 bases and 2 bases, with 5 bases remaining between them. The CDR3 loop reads CASSVPNTGELFF. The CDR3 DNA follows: TGTGCCAGCAGTGTACCCAACACCGGGGAGCTGTTTTTT.

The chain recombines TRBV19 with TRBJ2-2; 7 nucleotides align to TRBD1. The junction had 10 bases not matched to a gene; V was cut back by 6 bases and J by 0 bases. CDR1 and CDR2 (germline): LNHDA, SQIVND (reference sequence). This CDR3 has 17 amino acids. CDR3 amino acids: CASRSPRQGANTGELFF. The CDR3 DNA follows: TGTGCCAGTAGGTCCCCCAGGCAGGGGGCGAACACCGGGGAGCTGTTTTTT.

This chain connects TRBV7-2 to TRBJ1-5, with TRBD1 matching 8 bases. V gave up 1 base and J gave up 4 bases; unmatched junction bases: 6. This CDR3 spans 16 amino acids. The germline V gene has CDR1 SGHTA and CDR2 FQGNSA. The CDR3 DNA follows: TGTGCCAGCAGCTTAGGGTCTGGACAGGGTAATCAGCCCCAGCATTTT. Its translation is CASSLGSGQGNQPQHF.

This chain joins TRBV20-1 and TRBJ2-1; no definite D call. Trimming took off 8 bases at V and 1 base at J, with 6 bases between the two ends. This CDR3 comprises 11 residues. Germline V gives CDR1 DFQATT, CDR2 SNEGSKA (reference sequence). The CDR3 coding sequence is TGCAGTTACTTGTCCTACAATGAGCAGTTCTTC. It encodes CSYLSYNEQFF.

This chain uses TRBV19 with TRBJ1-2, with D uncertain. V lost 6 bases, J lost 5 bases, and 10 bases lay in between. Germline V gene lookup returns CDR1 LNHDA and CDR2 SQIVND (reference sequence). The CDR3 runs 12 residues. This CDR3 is CASSFSTYGYTF. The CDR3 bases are TGTGCCAGTAGCTTCTCTACTTATGGCTACACCTTC. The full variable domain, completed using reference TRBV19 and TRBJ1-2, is DGGITQSPKYLFRKEGQNVTLSCEQNLNHDAMYWYRQDPGQGLRLIYYSQIVNDFQKGDIAEGYSVSREKKESFPLTVTSAQKNPTAFYLCASSFSTYGYTFGSGTRLTVV.

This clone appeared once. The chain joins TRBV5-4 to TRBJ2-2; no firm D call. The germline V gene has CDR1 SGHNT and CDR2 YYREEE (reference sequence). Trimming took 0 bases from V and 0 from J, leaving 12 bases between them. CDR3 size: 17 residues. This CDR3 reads CASSLGGAGPNTGELFF. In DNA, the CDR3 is TGTGCCAGCAGCTTGGGAGGAGCAGGACCGAACACCGGGGAGCTGTTTTTT.

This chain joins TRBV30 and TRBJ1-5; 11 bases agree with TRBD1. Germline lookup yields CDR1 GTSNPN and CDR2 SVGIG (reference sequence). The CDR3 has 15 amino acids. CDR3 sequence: CAWGTGGPSNQPQHF. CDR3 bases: TGTGCTTGGGGGACAGGGGGTCCAAGCAATCAGCCCCAGCATTTT.

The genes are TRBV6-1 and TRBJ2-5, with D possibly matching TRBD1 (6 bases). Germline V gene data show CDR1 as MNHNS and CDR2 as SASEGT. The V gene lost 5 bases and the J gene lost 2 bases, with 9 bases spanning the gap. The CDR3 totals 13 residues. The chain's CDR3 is CASSRTAQETQYF. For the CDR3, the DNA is TGTGCCAGCAGTCGGACAGCACAAGAGACCCAGTACTTC.

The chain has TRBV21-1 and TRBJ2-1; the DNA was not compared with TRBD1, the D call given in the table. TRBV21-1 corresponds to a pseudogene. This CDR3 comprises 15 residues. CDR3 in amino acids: CASSRAGGSYNEQFF. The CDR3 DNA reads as TGTGCCAGCAGCAGGGCAGGGGGGTCCTACAATGAGCAGTTCTTC.

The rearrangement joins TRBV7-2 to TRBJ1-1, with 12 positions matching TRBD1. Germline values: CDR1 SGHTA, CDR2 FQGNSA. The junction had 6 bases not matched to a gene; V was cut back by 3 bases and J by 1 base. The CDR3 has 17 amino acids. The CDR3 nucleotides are TGTGCCAGCAGCTTTCCGGGACAGGGGGCAAGGAACACTGAAGCTTTCTTT. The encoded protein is CASSFPGQGARNTEAFF.

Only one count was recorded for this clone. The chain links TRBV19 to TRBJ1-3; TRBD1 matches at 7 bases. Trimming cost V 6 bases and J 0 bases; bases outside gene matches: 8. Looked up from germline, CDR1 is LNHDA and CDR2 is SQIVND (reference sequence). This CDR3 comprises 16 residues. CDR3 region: CASRIAGGTSGNTIYF. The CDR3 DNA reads TGTGCCAGTAGAATCGCAGGGGGAACCTCTGGAAACACCATATATTTT.

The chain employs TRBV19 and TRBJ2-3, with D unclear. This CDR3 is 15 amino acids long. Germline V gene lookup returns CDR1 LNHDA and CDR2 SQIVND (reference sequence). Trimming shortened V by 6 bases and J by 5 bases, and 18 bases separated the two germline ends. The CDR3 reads CASRGFGDTIDTQYF. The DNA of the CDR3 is TGTGCCAGTAGGGGGTTTGGGGATACGATAGATACGCAGTATTTT.

For the CDR3, the DNA is TGTGCCAGCACGGGAGACAGGGGGGATGGCTACACCTTC. This encodes CASTGDRGDGYTF. The rearrangement uses TRBV2 and TRBJ1-2; 9 bases agree with TRBD1. Trimming took 7 bases from V and 6 from J; bases not matched to a gene: 6. The CDR3 has 13 amino acids. Germline CDR1 reads SNHLY; CDR2 reads FYNNEI. The full variable domain, completed using reference TRBV2 and TRBJ1-2, is EPEVTQTPSHQVTQMGQEVILRCVPISNHLYFYWYRQILGQKVEFLVSFYNNEISEKSEIFDDQFSVERPDGSNFTLKIRSTKLEDSAMYFCASTGDRGDGYTFGSGTRLTVV.

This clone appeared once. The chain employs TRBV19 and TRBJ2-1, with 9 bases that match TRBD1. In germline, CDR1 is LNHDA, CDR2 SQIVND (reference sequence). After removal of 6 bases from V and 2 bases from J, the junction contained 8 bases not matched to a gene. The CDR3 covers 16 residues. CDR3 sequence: CASSTRRDRAYNEQFF. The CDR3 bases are TGTGCCAGTAGCACCCGCCGGGACAGGGCCTACAATGAGCAGTTCTTC.

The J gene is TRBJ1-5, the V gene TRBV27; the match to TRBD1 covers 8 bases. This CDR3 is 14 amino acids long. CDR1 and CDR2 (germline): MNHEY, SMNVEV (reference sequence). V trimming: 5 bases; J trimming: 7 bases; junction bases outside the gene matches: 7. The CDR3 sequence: CASSPSGGFQPQHF. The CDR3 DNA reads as TGTGCCAGCAGTCCTTCAGGGGGCTTCCAGCCCCAGCATTTT.

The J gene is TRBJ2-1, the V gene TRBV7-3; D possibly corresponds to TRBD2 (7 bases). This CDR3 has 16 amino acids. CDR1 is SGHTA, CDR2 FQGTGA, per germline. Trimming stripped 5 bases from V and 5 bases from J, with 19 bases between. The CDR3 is CASSPSPGGRNNEQFF. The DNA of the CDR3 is TGTGCCAGCAGCCCGAGTCCCGGGGGGCGTAACAATGAGCAGTTCTTC.

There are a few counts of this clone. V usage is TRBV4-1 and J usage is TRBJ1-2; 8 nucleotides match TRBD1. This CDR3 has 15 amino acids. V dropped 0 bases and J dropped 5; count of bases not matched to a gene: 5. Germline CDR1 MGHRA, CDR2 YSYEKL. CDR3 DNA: TGCGCCAGCAGCCAAGAAGGGACAGGCGTATATGGCTACACCTTC. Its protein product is CASSQEGTGVYGYTF.

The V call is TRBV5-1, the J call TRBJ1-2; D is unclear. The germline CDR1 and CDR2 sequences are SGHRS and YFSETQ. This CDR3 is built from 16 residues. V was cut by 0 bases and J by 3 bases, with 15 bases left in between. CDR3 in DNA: TGCGCCAGCAGCTTGGCCCCGGCCCTTTCTGACTATGGCTACACCTTC. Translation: CASSLAPALSDYGYTF.

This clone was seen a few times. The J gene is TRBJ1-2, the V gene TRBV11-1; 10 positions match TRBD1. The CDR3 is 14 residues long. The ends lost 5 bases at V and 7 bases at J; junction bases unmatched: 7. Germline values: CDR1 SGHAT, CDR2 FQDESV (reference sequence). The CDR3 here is CASSPGTGVGGYTF. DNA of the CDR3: TGTGCCAGCAGCCCCGGGACAGGGGTCGGTGGCTACACCTTC.

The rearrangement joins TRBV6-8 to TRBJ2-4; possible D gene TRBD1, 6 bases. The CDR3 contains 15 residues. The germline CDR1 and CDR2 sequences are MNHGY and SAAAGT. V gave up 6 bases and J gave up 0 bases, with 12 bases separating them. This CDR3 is CASRRDTGAKNIQYF. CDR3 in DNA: TGTGCCAGCAGGAGGGACACCGGAGCCAAAAACATTCAGTACTTC.

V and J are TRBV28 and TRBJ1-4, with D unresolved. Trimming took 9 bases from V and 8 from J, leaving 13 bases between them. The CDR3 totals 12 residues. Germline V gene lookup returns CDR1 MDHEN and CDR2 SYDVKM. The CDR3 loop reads CASTTLEEKLFF. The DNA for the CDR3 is TGTGCCAGTACCACCTTGGAGGAAAAACTGTTTTTT.

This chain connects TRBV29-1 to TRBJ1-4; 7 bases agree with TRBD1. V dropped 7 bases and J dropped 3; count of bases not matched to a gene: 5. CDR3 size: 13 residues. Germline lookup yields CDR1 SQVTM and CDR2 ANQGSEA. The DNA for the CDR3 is TGCAGCGCTTCGACAGGGTCTAATGAAAAACTGTTTTTT. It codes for CSASTGSNEKLFF.

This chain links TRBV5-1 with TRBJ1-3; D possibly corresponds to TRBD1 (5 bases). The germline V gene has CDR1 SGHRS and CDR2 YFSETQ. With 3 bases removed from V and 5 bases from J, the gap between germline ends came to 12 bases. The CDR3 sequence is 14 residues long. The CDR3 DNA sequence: TGCGCCAGCAGCTCCGGGGAGGGGAGAAACACCATATATTTT. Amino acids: CASSSGEGRNTIYF.

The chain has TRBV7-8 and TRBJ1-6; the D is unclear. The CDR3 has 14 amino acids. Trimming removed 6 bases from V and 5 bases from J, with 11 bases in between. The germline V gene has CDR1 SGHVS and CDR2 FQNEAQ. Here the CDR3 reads CASSATRNNSPLHF. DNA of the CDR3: TGTGCCAGCAGTGCGACAAGGAATAATTCACCCCTCCACTTT.

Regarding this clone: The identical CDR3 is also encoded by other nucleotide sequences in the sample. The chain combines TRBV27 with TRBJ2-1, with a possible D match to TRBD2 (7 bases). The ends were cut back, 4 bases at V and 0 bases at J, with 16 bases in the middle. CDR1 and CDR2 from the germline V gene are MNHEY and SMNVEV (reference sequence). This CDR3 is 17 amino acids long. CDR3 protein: CASSYQLGGGSYNEQFF. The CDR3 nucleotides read TGTGCCAGCAGTTACCAACTAGGGGGGGGCTCCTACAATGAGCAGTTCTTC.

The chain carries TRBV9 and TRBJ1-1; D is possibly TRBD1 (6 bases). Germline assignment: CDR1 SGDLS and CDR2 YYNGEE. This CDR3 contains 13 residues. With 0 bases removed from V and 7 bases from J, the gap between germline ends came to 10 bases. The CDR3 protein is CASSVGAGDEAFF. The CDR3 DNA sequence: TGTGCCAGCAGCGTAGGGGCAGGGGATGAAGCTTTCTTT.

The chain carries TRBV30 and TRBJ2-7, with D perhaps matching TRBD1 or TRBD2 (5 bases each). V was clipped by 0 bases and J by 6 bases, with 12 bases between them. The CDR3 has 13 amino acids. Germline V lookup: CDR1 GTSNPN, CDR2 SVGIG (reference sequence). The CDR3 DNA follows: TGTGCCTGGAGTGTCATGGGGCGGGTCGAGCAGTACTTC. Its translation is CAWSVMGRVEQYF.